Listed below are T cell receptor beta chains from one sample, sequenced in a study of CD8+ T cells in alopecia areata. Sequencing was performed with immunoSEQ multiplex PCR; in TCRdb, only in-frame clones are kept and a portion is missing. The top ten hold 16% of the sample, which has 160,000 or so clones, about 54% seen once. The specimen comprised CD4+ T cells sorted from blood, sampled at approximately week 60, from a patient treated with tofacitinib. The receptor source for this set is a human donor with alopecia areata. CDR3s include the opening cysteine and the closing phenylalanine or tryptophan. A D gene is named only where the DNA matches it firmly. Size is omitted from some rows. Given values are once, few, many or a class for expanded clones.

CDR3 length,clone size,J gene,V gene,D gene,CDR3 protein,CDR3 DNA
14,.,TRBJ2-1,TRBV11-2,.,CASSLTGRYNEQFF,TGTGCCAGCAGCTTGACTGGCCGCTACAATGAGCAGTTCTTC
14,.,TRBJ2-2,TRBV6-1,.,CASRGQANTGELFF,TGTGCCAGCAGGGGACAAGCGAACACCGGGGAGCTGTTTTTT
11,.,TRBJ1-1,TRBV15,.,CATSLNTEAFF,TGTGCCACCAGCCTGAACACTGAAGCTTTCTTT
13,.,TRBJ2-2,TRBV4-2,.,CASSQSRTGELFF,TGTGCCAGCAGCCAGTCCCGAACCGGGGAGCTGTTTTTT
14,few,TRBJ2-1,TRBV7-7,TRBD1,CASSSSGTDNEQFF,TGTGCCAGCAGTTCATCCGGGACAGACAATGAGCAGTTCTTC
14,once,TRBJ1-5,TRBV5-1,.,CASSPEGGVQPQHF,TGCGCCAGCAGCCCGGAAGGGGGAGTTCAGCCCCAGCATTTT
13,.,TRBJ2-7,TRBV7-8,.,CASSLALDYEQYF,TGTGCCAGCAGCTTAGCGTTGGACTACGAGCAGTACTTC
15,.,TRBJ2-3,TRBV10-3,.,CAIQLTGALTDTQYF,TGTGCCATCCAGCTGACGGGGGCGCTCACAGATACGCAGTATTTT
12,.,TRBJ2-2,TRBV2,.,CASNGEAGELFF,TGTGCCAGCAACGGGGAAGCCGGGGAGCTGTTTTTT
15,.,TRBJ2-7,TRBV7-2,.,CASSSRTGNSYEQYF,TGTGCCAGCAGCTCCCGGACCGGTAACTCCTACGAGCAGTACTTC
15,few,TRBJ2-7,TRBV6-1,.,CASTREGGFLYEQYF,TGTGCCAGCACCCGAGAGGGGGGCTTCCTATACGAGCAGTACTTC
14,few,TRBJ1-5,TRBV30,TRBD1,CAWTTGQGGQPQHF,TGTGCCTGGACCACGGGACAGGGTGGTCAGCCCCAGCATTTT
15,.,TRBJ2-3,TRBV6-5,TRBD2,CASSYSSGGQDTQYF,TGTGCCAGCAGTTACTCATCGGGGGGGCAGGATACGCAGTATTTT
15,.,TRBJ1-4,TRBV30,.,CAWSVWGGGNEKLFF,TGTGCCTGGAGTGTTTGGGGAGGTGGGAATGAAAAACTGTTTTTT
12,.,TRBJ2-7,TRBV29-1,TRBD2,CSGGASGVEQYF,TGCAGCGGGGGTGCTAGCGGCGTCGAGCAGTACTTC
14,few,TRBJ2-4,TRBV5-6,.,CASSVEDRKNIQYF,TGTGCCAGCAGCGTGGAGGACCGCAAAAACATTCAGTACTTC
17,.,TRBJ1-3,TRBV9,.,CASSTEGQWVSGNTIYF,TGTGCCAGCAGCACCGAAGGACAGTGGGTGTCTGGAAACACCATATATTTT
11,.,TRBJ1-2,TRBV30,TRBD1,CAWSVQGGYTF,TGTGCCTGGAGTGTACAGGGGGGATACACCTTC
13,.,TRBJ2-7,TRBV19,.,CASSIAVSYEQYF,TGTGCCAGTAGTATTGCCGTATCCTACGAGCAGTACTTC
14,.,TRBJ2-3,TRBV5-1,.,CASSLRTGTDTQYF,TGCGCCAGCAGCTTACGAACAGGCACAGATACGCAGTATTTT
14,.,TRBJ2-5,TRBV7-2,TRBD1,CASSPRQGAGTQYF,TGTGCCAGCAGCCCCAGACAGGGAGCAGGGACCCAGTACTTC
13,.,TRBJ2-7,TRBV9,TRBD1,CASSVDGTGNKYF,TGTGCCAGCAGCGTAGACGGGACAGGGAATAAGTACTTC
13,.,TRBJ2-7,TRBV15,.,CATSGVSGVEQYF,TGTGCCACCAGCGGGGTATCGGGGGTCGAGCAGTACTTC
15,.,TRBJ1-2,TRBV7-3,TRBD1,CASSLSRQGDPGYTF,TGTGCCAGCAGCTTGTCGAGACAGGGGGATCCTGGCTACACCTTC
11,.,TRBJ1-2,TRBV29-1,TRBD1,CSVRQGYGYTF,TGCAGCGTCAGACAGGGTTATGGCTACACCTTC
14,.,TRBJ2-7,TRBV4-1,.,CASSRDGVFYEQYF,TGCGCCAGCAGCCGCGACGGGGTTTTCTACGAGCAGTACTTC
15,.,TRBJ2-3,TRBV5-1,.,CASSFRGGSTDTQYF,TGCGCCAGCAGCTTTCGGGGCGGGAGCACAGATACGCAGTATTTT
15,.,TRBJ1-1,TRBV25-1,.,CASSESTGLNTEAFF,TGTGCCAGCAGTGAATCGACAGGATTAAACACTGAAGCTTTCTTT
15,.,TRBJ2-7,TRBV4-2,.,CASSQVLLSSYEQYF,TGTGCCAGCAGCCAAGTCCTCCTCTCCTCCTACGAGCAGTACTTC
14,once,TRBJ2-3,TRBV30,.,CAWSPGISTDTQYF,TGTGCCTGGAGTCCAGGGATAAGCACAGATACGCAGTATTTT
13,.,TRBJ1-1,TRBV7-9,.,CASSLGSLGEAFF,TGTGCCAGCAGCTTAGGATCGTTGGGTGAAGCTTTCTTT
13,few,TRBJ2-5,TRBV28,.,CASSLGGGETQYF,TGTGCCAGCAGTTTGGGAGGGGGAGAGACCCAGTACTTC
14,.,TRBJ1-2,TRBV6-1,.,CASSSLRANYGYTF,TGTGCCAGCAGTTCTCTCCGAGCTAACTATGGCTACACCTTC